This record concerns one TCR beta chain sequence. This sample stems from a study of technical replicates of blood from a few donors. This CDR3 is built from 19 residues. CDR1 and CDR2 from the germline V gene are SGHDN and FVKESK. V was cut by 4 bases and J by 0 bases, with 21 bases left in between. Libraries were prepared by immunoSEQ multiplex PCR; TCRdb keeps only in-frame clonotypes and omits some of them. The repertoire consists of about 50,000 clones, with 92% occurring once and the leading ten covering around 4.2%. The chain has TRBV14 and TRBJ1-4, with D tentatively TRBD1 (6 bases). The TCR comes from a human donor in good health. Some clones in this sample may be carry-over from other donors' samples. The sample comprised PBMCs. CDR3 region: CASSRKKQGLGATNEKLFF. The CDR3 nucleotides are TGTGCCAGCAGCCGCAAGAAACAGGGTTTGGGAGCAACTAATGAAAAACTGTTTTTT.